These 25 T cell receptor beta chains share one sample of origin, sequenced in a study of T cells in Graves' hyperthyroidism and ophthalmopathy (dated by TCRdb to between 2017 and 2020). Libraries were made using multiplex PCR. TCRdb names Illumina HiSeq 2000 as the instrument used. The TCR beta CDR3 regions were amplified from the RNA transcripts. For the first round of RT-PCR on the TCR CDR3, the HTBI primer set was used together with the Qiagen OneStep RT-PCR kit. TCRdb applied fastp at Q25 and MiXCR to the public reads, then kept only in-frame beta chains. All rows with the same CDR3 protein become a single entry with the most common DNA and genes. The sample table contains approximately 640,000 distinct CDR3 sequences; only one count was recorded for roughly 17% of them. The ten largest make up over 3.5% of the sample. Sequencing used blood. The receptors stem from a woman aged 25 to 39 with Graves' hyperthyroidism.

For this clonotype: Given a much more abundant clone one base away, this may be a read error. This rearrangement joins TRBV27 to TRBJ2-1, with 9 positions matching TRBD1. The germline V gene has CDR1 MNHEY and CDR2 SMNVEV (reference sequence). This CDR3 spans 14 amino acids. The junction had 9 bases not matched to a gene; V was cut back by 3 bases and J by 12 bases. CDR3 loop: CASSFGTGPHGQFF. As DNA, the CDR3 is TGTGCCAGCAGTTTCGGGACAGGGCCCCATGGGCAGTTCTTC.

This sequence joins TRBV28 and TRBJ2-1; D is perhaps TRBD2 (5 bases). The CDR3 has 16 amino acids. The germline V gene encodes CDR1 MDHEN and CDR2 SYDVKM. Deletions cut 7 bases from V and 6 bases from J, with 22 bases between. In DNA form, the CDR3 reads TGTGCCAGCATACCCCCCAGCCCGGGAACGCTCAATGAGCAGTTCTTC. Translating it yields CASIPPSPGTLNEQFF.

The table lists this clonotype with a few counts. The rearrangement uses TRBV15 and TRBJ2-3, with D perhaps matching TRBD1 or TRBD2 (6 bases each). Germline-derived CDR1 and CDR2 are LNHNV and YYDKDF (reference sequence). The CDR3 sequence is 16 residues long. Trimming cost V 1 base and J 4 bases, with 15 bases left between them. The CDR3 sequence is CATSRGGGQVADTQYF. The CDR3 coding sequence is TGTGCCACCAGCAGAGGTGGGGGGCAGGTCGCAGATACGCAGTATTTT.

This clonotype was picked up many times. The chain has TRBV6-2 or TRBV6-3 and TRBJ2-3; TRBD2 aligns across 9 bases. V dropped 5 bases and J dropped 8; count of bases not matched to a gene: 11. The CDR3 extends over 15 amino acids. CDR1 is MNHEY and CDR2 is SVGEGT in the germline V gene. CDR3 region: CASSLGLAPRGTQYF. CDR3 coding DNA: TGTGCCAGCAGTCTGGGACTAGCTCCGCGGGGTACGCAGTATTTT.

This clonotype has at least ten counts. The J gene is TRBJ2-3, the V gene TRBV18; 9 nucleotides match TRBD2. V trimming: 4 bases; J trimming: 4 bases; junction bases outside the gene matches: 6. The CDR3 sequence is 15 residues long. Germline V gene lookup returns CDR1 KGHSH and CDR2 LQKENI. CDR3 coding DNA: TGTGCCAGCTCACAATCTAGCGGGATGGCAGATACGCAGTATTTT. It is translated as CASSQSSGMADTQYF.

In this sample, this clonotype turned up many times. The chain combines TRBV3-1 with TRBJ2-7, with a weak D call TRBD2 (6 bases). The CDR3 length is 15 residues. Per germline, CDR1 LGHDT and CDR2 YNNKEL (reference sequence). Trimming removed 1 base from V and 2 bases from J, with 12 bases in between. CDR3 nucleotide sequence: TGTGCCAGCAGCCAAGTACCAGCGGGTGCCTACGAGCAGTACTTC. The encoded protein is CASSQVPAGAYEQYF.

Many counts were recorded for this clonotype. The rearrangement uses TRBV20-1 and TRBJ1-1, with D maybe TRBD1 (5 bases). This CDR3 spans 15 amino acids. The V and J ends lost 1 base and 3 bases respectively, with 15 bases between them. Germline V gene sequence: CDR1 DFQATT, CDR2 SNEGSKA (reference sequence). CDR3 nucleotide sequence: TGCAGTGCTAGAGGGTTCGGGGGATATGACACTGAAGCTTTCTTT. Its translation: CSARGFGGYDTEAFF.

This chain links TRBV20-1 with TRBJ1-5, with unresolved D. V dropped 6 bases and J dropped 3 bases, with 9 bases sitting between them. The CDR3 is made up of 12 amino acids. Germline V gene lookup returns CDR1 DFQATT and CDR2 SNEGSKA (reference sequence). CDR3 bases: TGCAGTGCCAGGCAGTACAATCAGCCCCAGCATTTT. It codes for CSARQYNQPQHF.

This clonotype was seen at least ten times. This chain links TRBV28 with TRBJ2-1; TRBD2 matches at 8 bases. V was clipped by 9 bases and J by 6 bases; unmatched bases: 7. CDR1 is MDHEN and CDR2 is SYDVKM in the germline V gene. This CDR3 region has 13 residues. The CDR3, as DNA: TGTGCCAGTAAAGCGGGAGCCCCCAATGAGCAGTTCTTC. It codes for CASKAGAPNEQFF. Supplemented by reference TRBV28 and TRBJ2-1, the full variable domain reads DVKVTQSSRYLVKRTGEKVFLECVQDMDHENMFWYRQDPGLGLRLIYFSYDVKMKEKGDIPEGYSVSREKKERFSLILESASTNQTSMYLCASKAGAPNEQFFGPGTRLTVL.

This clonotype showed up just a few times. This rearrangement joins TRBV5-1 to TRBJ2-5, with D perhaps matching TRBD2 (6 bases). This CDR3 has 14 amino acids. Trimming removed 4 bases from V and 3 bases from J, with 13 bases in between. Germline V gene lookup returns CDR1 SGHRS and CDR2 YFSETQ. The CDR3 DNA is TGCGCCAGCAGCCCCGGGACTCTCAAAGAGACCCAGTACTTC. Translating gives CASSPGTLKETQYF.

This clonotype was picked up many times. The V gene is TRBV29-1, the J gene TRBJ2-5; D not certain. The CDR3 has 12 amino acids. From germline, CDR1 is SQVTM and CDR2 ANQGSEA. Trimming took 4 bases from V and 1 from J, leaving 7 bases between them. In nucleotides, the CDR3 is TGCAGCGTTGGAACAAGCCAAGAGACCCAGTACTTC. Translating gives CSVGTSQETQYF. The whole variable domain, filled in from reference TRBV29-1 and TRBJ2-5, reads SAVISQKPSRDICQRGTSLTIQCQVDSQVTMMFWYRQQPGQSLTLIATANQGSEATYESGFVIDKFPISRPNLTFSTLTVSNMSPEDSSIYLCSVGTSQETQYFGPGTRLLVL.

This clonotype has a count of ten or more. The chain links TRBV27 to TRBJ1-1, with D unclear. Trimming left V 3 bases short and J 1 base short, with 12 bases between. Germline V gene data show CDR1 as MNHEY and CDR2 as SMNVEV (reference sequence). CDR3 length equals 15 residues. The CDR3 DNA reads TGTGCCAGCAGTTTGTACCCGGACGGGAACACTGAAGCTTTCTTT. Its translation: CASSLYPDGNTEAFF.

This chain uses TRBV7-8 with TRBJ1-1; perhaps TRBD1 as D (6 bases). Germline CDR1 reads SGHVS; CDR2 reads FQNEAQ. The CDR3 length is 18 residues. V lost 0 bases to trimming and J lost 0 bases, with 17 bases between them. This chain's CDR3 is CASSLATLAGVMNTEAFF. The CDR3, as DNA: TGTGCCAGCAGCTTAGCGACCCTCGCAGGGGTTATGAACACTGAAGCTTTCTTT.

This clonotype has just a few counts. This chain links TRBV6-4 with TRBJ2-7; 10 bases align to TRBD2. The CDR3 spans 13 residues. J gave up 10 bases and V 8 bases, and 11 bases lay outside the gene matches. The germline CDR1 and CDR2 sequences are MRHNA and SNTAGT. The CDR3 DNA is TGTGCCAGCGCACTAGCGGGACCCATTTACCAGTACTTC. This gives the protein CASALAGPIYQYF.

This clonotype was detected only a few times. The chain is built from TRBV7-3 and TRBJ2-2, with a tentative D call TRBD1 (6 bases). Germline CDR1 SGHTA, CDR2 FQGTGA. V shed 4 bases and J shed 6 bases, with 9 bases lying between them. The CDR3 sequence is 13 residues long. In nucleotides, the CDR3 is TGTGCCAGCAGCTCCTACAGGGCCGGGGAGCTGTTTTTT. Protein sequence: CASSSYRAGELFF.

The chain is built from TRBV5-1 and TRBJ1-6; no reliable D call. Germline CDR1 and CDR2: SGHRS and YFSETQ. The CDR3 runs to 16 residues. The V end was cut by 0 bases, the J end by 8 bases, with 15 bases between. In nucleotides, the CDR3 is TGCGCCAGCAGCTTGGATAGGAGCCTCCCCGATTCACCCCTCCACTTT. Encoded protein: CASSLDRSLPDSPLHF.

This clonotype was recorded at least ten times. The gene calls are TRBV2 and TRBJ2-5; possibly TRBD1 or TRBD2 for D (5 bases each). The CDR3 is 14 amino acids. Germline V gives CDR1 SNHLY, CDR2 FYNNEI. Deletions cut 7 bases from V and 5 bases from J, with 17 bases between. The CDR3 loop reads CASKVGTVGETQYF. In DNA, the CDR3 is TGTGCCAGCAAGGTCGGGACGGTGGGGGAGACCCAGTACTTC.

This clonotype was recorded many times. The gene calls are TRBV6-1 and TRBJ1-5; a weak D match, TRBD1 (6 bases). The CDR3 consists of 14 residues. V lost 6 bases to trimming and J lost 5 bases, with 14 bases between them. The V gene's germline CDR1 is MNHNS and CDR2 SASEGT. The CDR3 loop reads CASSLQGNDQPQHF. Here the CDR3 DNA reads TGTGCCAGCAGCCTACAGGGAAACGATCAGCCCCAGCATTTT.

This clonotype was observed a handful of times. The chain links TRBV28 to TRBJ1-5; 7 positions match TRBD1. The junction had 7 bases not matched to a gene; V was cut back by 6 bases and J by 2 bases. The germline gives CDR1 MDHEN, CDR2 SYDVKM. The CDR3 is made up of 15 amino acids. CDR3 DNA sequence: TGTGCCAGCAGGAGACAGGGTCAGCGCAATCAGCCCCAGCATTTT. Amino acids: CASRRQGQRNQPQHF.

The chain links TRBV19 to TRBJ2-2; perhaps TRBD1 as D (5 bases). The CDR3 consists of 13 residues. Germline V gives CDR1 LNHDA, CDR2 SQIVND (reference sequence). V was cut by 7 bases and J by 4 bases, with 10 bases left in between. CDR3 sequence (DNA): TGTGCCAGTACCCCAGGGTCCACCGGGGAGCTGTTTTTT. Translated: CASTPGSTGELFF.

This clonotype was found many times. The rearrangement joins TRBV12-3 or TRBV12-4 to TRBJ2-1; 10 bases align to TRBD1. The CDR3 runs 14 residues. After removal of 6 bases from V and 8 bases from J, the junction contained 7 bases not matched to a gene. The CDR3 bases are TGTGCCAGCAGACCGACAGGGGGCTTTTATGAGCAGTTCTTC. Amino acid sequence: CASRPTGGFYEQFF.

The chain combines TRBV7-3 with TRBJ2-3; a possible D gene is TRBD2 (6 bases). Looked up from germline, CDR1 is SGHTA and CDR2 is FQGTGA. The V end was cut by 3 bases, the J end by 11 bases, with 12 bases between. The CDR3 runs 12 residues. The CDR3 DNA sequence: TGTGCCAGCAGCTTCACGCGGGGAGAGCAGTATTTT. Amino acid sequence: CASSFTRGEQYF. The full variable domain, with the rest looked up from reference TRBV7-3 and TRBJ2-3, is GAGVSQTPSNKVTEKGKYVELRCDPISGHTALYWYRQSLGQGPEFLIYFQGTGAADDSGLPNDRFFAVRPEGSVSTLKIQRTERGDSAVYLCASSFTRGEQYFGPGTRLTVL.

The chain employs TRBV30 and TRBJ2-5; 7 bases agree with TRBD2. The trim removed 3 bases at V and 1 base at J, leaving 8 bases unmatched. The germline V gene has CDR1 GTSNPN and CDR2 SVGIG (reference sequence). CDR3 length: 15 residues. CDR3 sequence reads: CAWRGRGPGQETQYF. CDR3 sequence (DNA): TGTGCCTGGAGGGGGAGGGGACCCGGCCAAGAGACCCAGTACTTC. The variable domain in full, completed from reference TRBV30 and TRBJ2-5, reads SQTIHQWPATLVQPVGSPLSLECTVEGTSNPNLYWYRQAAGRGLQLLFYSVGIGQISSEVPQNLSASRPQDRQFILSSKKLLLSDSGFYLCAWRGRGPGQETQYFGPGTRLLVL.

The chain employs TRBV12-3 or TRBV12-4 and TRBJ2-4; D is undetermined. Trimming stripped 4 bases from V and 0 bases from J, with 19 bases between. This CDR3 is built from 18 residues. CDR3 region: CASSSAKTLLLAKNIQYF. CDR3 bases: TGTGCCAGCAGTTCGGCGAAAACCCTTCTTTTAGCCAAAAACATTCAGTACTTC.

The V call is TRBV12-3 or TRBV12-4, the J call TRBJ2-5, with a possible D match to TRBD1 (6 bases). The V gene lost 3 bases and the J gene lost 5 bases, with 10 bases spanning the gap. The CDR3 is 13 amino acids. CDR3 residues: CASSFGGVETQYF. For the CDR3, the DNA is TGTGCCAGCAGTTTTGGGGGCGTCGAGACCCAGTACTTC.